Below, one TCR beta chain is given with its context. The sample originates from a study of cytomegalovirus exposure and HLA in healthy donors. The CDR3 totals 14 residues. Trimming stripped 5 bases from V and 7 bases from J, with 15 bases between. From germline, CDR1 is KGHSY and CDR2 FQNENV. Amplification used 60 Vbeta primers and 13 Jbeta primers. Clones were read by immunoSEQ multiplex PCR, and TCRdb kept only the in-frame ones, dropping some. The data show some 150,000 clones, roughly 79% seen once. The chain combines TRBV16 with TRBJ1-5; the D gene is possibly TRBD1 (6 bases). Sample: PBMCs. This TCR was sampled from a woman aged 45 to 65 in good health and CMV-seronegative. The CDR3 spells CASSKGGPGQPQHF. The CDR3 coding sequence is TGTGCCAGCAGCAAGGGGGGGCCTGGGCAGCCCCAGCATTTT. The full variable domain, rest sourced from reference TRBV16 and TRBJ1-5, is GEEVAQTPKHLVRGEGQKAKLYCAPIKGHSYVFWYQQVLKNEFKFLISFQNENVFDETGMPKERFSAKCLPNSPCSLEIQATKLEDSAVYFCASSKGGPGQPQHFGDGTRLSIL.